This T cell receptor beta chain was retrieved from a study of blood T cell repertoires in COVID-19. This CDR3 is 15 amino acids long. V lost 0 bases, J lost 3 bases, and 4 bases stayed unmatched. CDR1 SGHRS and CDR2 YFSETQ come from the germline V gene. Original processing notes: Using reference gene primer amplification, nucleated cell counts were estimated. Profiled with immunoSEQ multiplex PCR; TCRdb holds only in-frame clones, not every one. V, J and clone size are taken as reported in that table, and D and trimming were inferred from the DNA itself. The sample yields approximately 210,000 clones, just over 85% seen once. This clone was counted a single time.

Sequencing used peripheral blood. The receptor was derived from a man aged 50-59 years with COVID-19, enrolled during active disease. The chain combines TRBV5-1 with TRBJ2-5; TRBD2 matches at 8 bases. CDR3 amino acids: CASSLEGTRKETQYF. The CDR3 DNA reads TGCGCCAGCAGCTTGGAAGGGACTAGGAAAGAGACCCAGTACTTC.